One and the same sample provided the 27 T cell receptor beta chains below, sequenced in a study of blood T cells in healthy people across ages. For the second PCR, which ran for about 6 to 11 cycles, a sample-barcoded 5' primer and a J-beta primer mix were used. One entry per CDR3 protein, called by TCRdb with MiXCR from the 5' RACE reads. There are approximately 810,000 distinct CDR3 sequences in the sample; around 36% occur only once, and under 15% lies in the top ten. Sequencing used blood. These TCRs come from a man aged 18 to 30 in good health.

The chain has TRBV12-3 or TRBV12-4 and TRBJ2-1; possible D gene TRBD2, 7 bases. The V and J ends lost 3 bases and 7 bases respectively, with 13 bases between them. The CDR3 length is 14 residues. CDR3 nucleotide sequence: TGTGCCAGCAGTTTTGCGGGGGCGCAAAATGAGCAGTTCTTC. Translating gives CASSFAGAQNEQFF.

V usage is TRBV7-2 and J usage is TRBJ2-1; D gene uncertain. Germline CDR1 is SGHTA and CDR2 is FQGNSA. Between the trimmed V and J ends, which lost 1 base and 5 bases, there was a span of 15 bases. CDR3 length: 16 residues. CDR3 loop: CASSLVVAITDNEQFF. The CDR3 region has the DNA TGTGCCAGCAGCTTAGTGGTGGCTATCACCGACAATGAGCAGTTCTTC.

This clonotype turned up a few times. The chain carries TRBV5-1 and TRBJ1-2; 7 nucleotides line up with TRBD1. V lost 0 bases, J lost 2 bases, and 4 bases stayed unmatched. Germline V CDR1 and CDR2: SGHRS, YFSETQ. This CDR3 comprises 15 residues. The CDR3 bases are TGCGCCAGCAGCTTGGAGACAGGGTCCAACTATGGCTACACCTTC. This gives the protein CASSLETGSNYGYTF.

The count of this clonotype is one. The chain carries TRBV5-1 and TRBJ2-7, with 10 bases identical to TRBD2. CDR1 is SGHRS, CDR2 YFSETQ, per germline. The CDR3 runs to 15 residues. The J segment lost 5 bases and the V segment lost 9 bases, leaving 14 bases of the junction unmatched. CDR3 in amino acids: CATTTASGSFHEQYF. Written as DNA, the CDR3 is TGCGCCACCACAACCGCTAGCGGGAGTTTCCACGAGCAGTACTTC.

V and J are TRBV10-3 and TRBJ2-5; D unresolved. CDR1 is ENHRY and CDR2 is SYGVKD in the germline V gene. Trimming cost V 0 bases and J 4 bases, with 6 bases left between them. The CDR3 consists of 13 residues. The CDR3 sequence is CAISESVVETQYF. The DNA of the CDR3 is TGTGCCATCAGTGAGTCGGTTGTAGAGACCCAGTACTTC.

In its sample, this clonotype was seen many times. The chain links TRBV7-2 to TRBJ2-3; either TRBD1 or TRBD2 may fit D (5 bases each). V was pared by 1 base and J by 1 base, with 9 bases between. The CDR3 totals 15 residues. Germline lookup yields CDR1 SGHTA and CDR2 FQGNSA. CDR3 DNA: TGTGCCAGCAGCTTAGTTAGGGACGGCACAGATACGCAGTATTTT. Protein sequence: CASSLVRDGTDTQYF.

This clonotype was seen ten or more times. Relative to the germline gene, one junction end is altered; a read error may explain this. The V and J genes are TRBV5-1 and TRBJ2-1; 7 positions agree with TRBD2. The CDR3 loop spans 14 amino acids. Germline loops: CDR1 SGHRS, CDR2 YFSETQ. CDR3 protein: CASSLGLADNEQFF. The DNA of the CDR3 is TGTGCCAGCAGTTTAGGCCTAGCGGACAATGAGCAGTTCTTC.

This clonotype was counted between two and nine times. The gene calls are TRBV4-3 and TRBJ2-5; the D gene is possibly TRBD1 (5 bases). The CDR3 loop spans 15 amino acids. The germline V gene encodes CDR1 LGHNA and CDR2 YSLEER. V lost 1 base, J lost 11 bases, and 20 bases lay in between. The CDR3 loop reads CASSQGGASVLGQYF. The CDR3 DNA is TGCGCCAGCAGCCAAGGTGGGGCTTCGGTGCTTGGGCAGTACTTC.

At least ten counts were recorded for this clonotype. This chain connects TRBV4-1 to TRBJ2-3; no definite D call. The CDR3 contains 14 residues. V was trimmed by 0 bases and J by 6 bases, leaving 10 bases between them. Per the germline V gene, CDR1 is MGHRA and CDR2 is YSYEKL. CDR3: CASSQDPRWDTQYF. The CDR3, as DNA: TGCGCCAGCAGCCAAGATCCGAGGTGGGATACGCAGTATTTT.

This clonotype was detected only a few times. The CDR3 DNA follows: TGTGCCAGCTCCCCAATAGACAGTTCCTACAATGAGCAGTTCTTC. Protein sequence: CASSPIDSSYNEQFF. This chain uses TRBV18 with TRBJ2-1, with D possibly TRBD1 on 5 matching bases. Germline V gene sequence: CDR1 KGHSH, CDR2 LQKENI. This CDR3 region has 15 residues. V was shortened by 6 bases and J by 1 base, with 13 bases between the two germline ends.

As concerns this clonotype: A much larger clone differs from this one at a single base, so this may be a read error. The genes are TRBV20-1 and TRBJ2-5; TRBD1 is a possible D gene (6 bases). V lost 6 bases and J 0 bases, leaving 17 bases between the germline ends. Germline CDR1 and CDR2: DFQATT and SNEGSKA (reference sequence). The CDR3 runs 15 residues. The chain's CDR3 is CSAPQGSGYQETQYF. The DNA of the CDR3 is TGCAGTGCGCCCCAGGGGAGTGGGTACCAAGAGACCCAGTACTTC.

The CDR3 DNA is TGTGCCAGCAGCCAAGATGGGGCAGGGGGGACTGAAGCTTTCTTT. It is translated as CASSQDGAGGTEAFF. The rearrangement joins TRBV3-1 to TRBJ1-1; 7 bases are a match to TRBD1. Germline CDR1 is LGHDT and CDR2 is YNNKEL (reference sequence). V trimming: 0 bases; J trimming: 5 bases; junction bases outside the gene matches: 6. The CDR3 runs to 15 residues.

The genes are TRBV7-2 and TRBJ2-5; TRBD2 agrees at 9 bases. TRBJ2-1 explains the end of the DNA better; the J call may be wrong. This CDR3 has 16 residues. Germline CDR1 is SGHTA and CDR2 is FQGNSA. The chain's CDR3 is CASSLYGGGVQETQFF. CDR3 in DNA: TGTGCCAGCAGCTTATATGGCGGGGGGGTCCAAGAGACCCAGTTCTTC.

This chain links TRBV6-4 with TRBJ1-6; D gene unclear. CDR3 length: 13 residues. Per germline, CDR1 MRHNA and CDR2 SNTAGT. V gave up 2 bases and J gave up 18 bases, with 17 bases separating them. The CDR3 loop is CASSDGDNSPSHF. The CDR3 DNA is TGTGCCAGCAGTGACGGGGATAATTCACCCTCCCACTTT.

This clonotype was counted only a few times. This rearrangement joins TRBV9 to TRBJ2-3; D is perhaps TRBD1 or TRBD2 (6 bases each). Deletions cut 6 bases from V and 2 bases from J, with 10 bases between. Germline V gene lookup returns CDR1 SGDLS and CDR2 YYNGEE. The CDR3 sequence is 13 residues long. In nucleotides, the CDR3 is TGTGCCAGCACGCGGGACAACACAGATACGCAGTATTTT. This sequence encodes CASTRDNTDTQYF.

The CDR3 here is CASSPGGTQPQHF. In nucleotides, the CDR3 is TGTGCCAGCAGCCCTGGGGGGACTCAGCCCCAGCATTTT. The rearrangement joins TRBV7-9 to TRBJ1-5, with a possible D match to TRBD1 (5 bases). This CDR3 contains 13 residues. Germline V gene sequence: CDR1 SEHNR, CDR2 FQNEAQ (reference sequence). Deletions cut 5 bases from V and 6 bases from J, with 11 bases between.

The chain recombines TRBV20-1 with TRBJ1-4; D is perhaps TRBD1 (5 bases). The CDR3 runs to 14 residues. CDR1 and CDR2 from the germline V gene are DFQATT and SNEGSKA (reference sequence). V lost 1 base to trimming and J lost 3 bases, with 9 bases between them. For the CDR3, the DNA is TGCAGTGCTAGAGTAGGGGAGGCTAATGAAAAACTGTTTTTT. Translation: CSARVGEANEKLFF.

The chain is built from TRBV3-1 and TRBJ2-3; 8 nucleotides line up with TRBD2. Unmatched junction bases numbered 9, after V lost 4 bases and J lost 0 bases. This CDR3 comprises 17 residues. Germline V gene sequence: CDR1 LGHDT, CDR2 YNNKEL (reference sequence). Here the CDR3 DNA reads TGTGCCAGCAGCCTCCCGGCGGGGGGCAGAAGCACAGATACGCAGTATTTT. Translating it yields CASSLPAGGRSTDTQYF.

This clonotype was counted a few times. J is TRBJ1-1 and V is TRBV5-1; D is undetermined. With 4 bases removed from V and 0 bases from J, the gap between germline ends came to 13 bases. Germline V gene lookup returns CDR1 SGHRS and CDR2 YFSETQ. The length of the CDR3 is 15 residues. The CDR3 DNA reads TGCGCCAGCAGCCCAACCAGGAGCTTGAACACTGAAGCTTTCTTT. Amino acids: CASSPTRSLNTEAFF.

Only a few counts were recorded for this clonotype. V is TRBV6-5 and J is TRBJ2-1; D uncertain. Germline V gene sequence: CDR1 MNHEY, CDR2 SVGAGI. The CDR3 covers 14 residues. The ends were cut back, 4 bases at V and 5 bases at J, with 12 bases in the middle. CDR3 protein: CASSSYRADNEQFF. CDR3 DNA sequence: TGTGCCAGCAGTTCGTATCGGGCTGACAATGAGCAGTTCTTC.

A note on this clonotype: One junction end does not reproduce the germline sequence, and a read error may be involved. The rearrangement joins TRBV3-1 to TRBJ1-6, with D tentatively TRBD1 (5 bases). Germline CDR1 and CDR2: LGHDT and YNNKEL (reference sequence). The CDR3 spans 14 residues. CDR3: CARRAFKDNSPLHF. The CDR3 region has the DNA TGTGCCCGCAGGGCATTTAAAGATAATTCACCCCTCCACTTT.

In this sample, this clonotype turned up a few times. The chain has TRBV4-1 and TRBJ2-2; D is possibly TRBD1 (6 bases). The CDR3 spans 15 residues. The ends were cut back, 3 bases at V and 4 bases at J, with 12 bases in the middle. Germline loops: CDR1 MGHRA, CDR2 YSYEKL. This CDR3 reads CASSQYQGTTGELFF. The CDR3 bases are TGCGCCAGCAGCCAGTATCAGGGGACCACCGGGGAGCTGTTTTTT.

This clonotype came up many times. The chain has TRBV18 and TRBJ2-1, with TRBD1 as a possible D gene (5 bases). The CDR3 spans 15 residues. The V gene lost 0 bases and the J gene lost 10 bases, with 16 bases spanning the gap. Germline CDR1 KGHSH, CDR2 LQKENI. The CDR3 DNA is TGTGCCAGCTCACCACCTGAAGGGCAAAGGGGAGAGCAGTTCTTC. Translated: CASSPPEGQRGEQFF.

The chain couples TRBV7-9 to TRBJ2-1, with 10 bases that match TRBD2. Germline lookup yields CDR1 SEHNR and CDR2 FQNEAQ (reference sequence). V was clipped by 5 bases and J by 0 bases; unmatched bases: 4. CDR3 length equals 16 residues. In DNA form, the CDR3 reads TGTGCCAGCAGCCCACTAGCGGGGCTCTCCTACAATGAGCAGTTCTTC. This translates into CASSPLAGLSYNEQFF.

This clonotype has more than one count but fewer than ten. V usage is TRBV27 and J usage is TRBJ2-4; D gene uncertain. The CDR3 runs to 16 residues. Germline V lookup: CDR1 MNHEY, CDR2 SMNVEV (reference sequence). V lost 6 bases and J lost 0, with 15 bases in between. Here the CDR3 reads CASRGPGLLAKNIQYF. The CDR3 coding sequence is TGTGCCAGCAGAGGCCCGGGCCTTCTAGCCAAAAACATTCAGTACTTC.

This clonotype came up a few times. The V gene is TRBV7-2, the J gene TRBJ2-7; perhaps D is TRBD1 or TRBD2 (5 bases each). The CDR3 extends over 15 amino acids. The V end lost 1 base, the J end lost 2 bases, and 12 bases lay between the germline ends. Germline assignment: CDR1 SGHTA and CDR2 FQGNSA. The CDR3 reads CASSLVGTETYEQYF. CDR3 in DNA: TGTGCCAGCAGCTTAGTTGGGACGGAAACCTACGAGCAGTACTTC. Filled out from reference TRBV7-2 and TRBJ2-7, the complete variable domain reads GAGVSQSPSNKVTEKGKDVELRCDPISGHTALYWYRQSLGQGLEFLIYFQGNSAPDKSGLPSDRFSAERTGGSVSTLTIQRTQQEDSAVYLCASSLVGTETYEQYFGPGTRLTVT.

This clonotype was detected only a few times. The V gene is TRBV9, the J gene TRBJ1-2; D uncertain. Germline V gene sequence: CDR1 SGDLS, CDR2 YYNGEE. Trimming left V 4 bases short and J 1 base short, with 14 bases between. The CDR3 length is 15 residues. Here the CDR3 reads CASSTRRGNNYGYTF. In DNA, the CDR3 is TGTGCCAGCAGCACGCGACGCGGGAATAACTATGGCTACACCTTC.